This T cell receptor (beta chain) is drawn from a study of T cells after yellow fever vaccination. V lost 3 bases, J lost 7 bases, and 4 bases stayed unmatched. CDR1 SNHLY and CDR2 FYNNEI come from the germline V gene. The CDR3 runs 15 residues. TCRdb analysed the 5' RACE reads with MiXCR anew, one entry per CDR3 protein. The sample has over 250,000 distinct CDR3 sequences, over 4.5% seen once. The sequence was obtained from a young man who received the YFV17D yellow fever vaccine. Sequencing used CD4+ T cells sorted from PBMCs, obtained on the day of the yellow fever booster vaccination. V and J are TRBV2 and TRBJ2-2; 11 bases line up with TRBD1. In DNA, the CDR3 is TGTGCCAGCAGTGACGGGACAGGGGGTGGCGGGGAGCTGTTTTTT. Translated, it gives CASSDGTGGGGELFF.